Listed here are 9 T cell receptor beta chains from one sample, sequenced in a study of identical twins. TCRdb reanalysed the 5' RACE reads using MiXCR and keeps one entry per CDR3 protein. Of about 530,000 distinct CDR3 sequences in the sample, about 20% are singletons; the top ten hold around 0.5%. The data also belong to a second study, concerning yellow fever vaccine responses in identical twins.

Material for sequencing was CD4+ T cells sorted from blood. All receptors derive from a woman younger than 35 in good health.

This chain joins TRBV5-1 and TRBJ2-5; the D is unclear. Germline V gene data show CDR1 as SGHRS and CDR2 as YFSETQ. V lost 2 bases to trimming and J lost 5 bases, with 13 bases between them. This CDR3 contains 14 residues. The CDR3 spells CASSFEVQVETQYF. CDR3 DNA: TGCGCCAGCAGCTTCGAGGTACAAGTCGAGACCCAGTACTTC. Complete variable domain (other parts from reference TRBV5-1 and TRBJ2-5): KAGVTQTPRYLIKTRGQQVTLSCSPISGHRSVSWYQQTPGQGLQFLFEYFSETQRNKGNFPGRFSGRQFSNSRSEMNVSTLELGDSALYLCASSFEVQVETQYFGPGTRLLVL.

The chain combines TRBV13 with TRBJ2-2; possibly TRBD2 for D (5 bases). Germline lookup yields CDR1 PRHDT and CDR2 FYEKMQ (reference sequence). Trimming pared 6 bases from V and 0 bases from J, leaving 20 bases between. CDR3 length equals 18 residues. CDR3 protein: CASRFLARGPANTGELFF. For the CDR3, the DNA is TGTGCCAGCAGGTTCCTGGCCCGCGGGCCGGCGAACACCGGGGAGCTGTTTTTT.

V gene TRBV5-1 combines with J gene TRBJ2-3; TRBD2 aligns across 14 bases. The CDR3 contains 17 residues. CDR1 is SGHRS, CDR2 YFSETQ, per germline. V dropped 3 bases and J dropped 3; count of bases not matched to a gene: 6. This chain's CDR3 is CASSSGTSGRVTDTQYF. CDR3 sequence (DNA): TGCGCCAGCAGCTCGGGGACTAGCGGGAGAGTTACAGATACGCAGTATTTT.

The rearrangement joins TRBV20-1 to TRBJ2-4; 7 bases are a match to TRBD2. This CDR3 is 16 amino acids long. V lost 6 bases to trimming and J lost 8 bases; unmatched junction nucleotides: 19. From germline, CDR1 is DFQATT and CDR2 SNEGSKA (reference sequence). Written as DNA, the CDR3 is TGCAGTGCCCCAACGGGGAGGGGCCTCTCCAGATACATTCAGTACTTC. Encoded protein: CSAPTGRGLSRYIQYF.

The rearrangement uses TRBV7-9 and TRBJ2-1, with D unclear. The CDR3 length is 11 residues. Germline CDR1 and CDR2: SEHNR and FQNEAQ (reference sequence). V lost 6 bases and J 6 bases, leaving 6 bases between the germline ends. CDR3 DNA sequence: TGTGCCAGCAGTCATACCAATGAGCAGTTCTTC. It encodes CASSHTNEQFF.

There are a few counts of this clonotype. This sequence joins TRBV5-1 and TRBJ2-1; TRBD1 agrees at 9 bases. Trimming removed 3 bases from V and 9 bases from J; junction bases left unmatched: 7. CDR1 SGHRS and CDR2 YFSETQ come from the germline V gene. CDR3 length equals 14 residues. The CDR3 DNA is TGCGCCAGCAGCTCCGGGACAGGGAAGACTGAGCAGTTCTTC. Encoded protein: CASSSGTGKTEQFF.

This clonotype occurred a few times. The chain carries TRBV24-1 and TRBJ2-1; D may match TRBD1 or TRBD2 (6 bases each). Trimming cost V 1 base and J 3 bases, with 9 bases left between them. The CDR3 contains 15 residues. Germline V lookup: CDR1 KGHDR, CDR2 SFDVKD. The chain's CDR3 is CATSDFGGGYNEQFF. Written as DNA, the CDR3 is TGTGCCACCAGTGATTTTGGAGGGGGCTACAATGAGCAGTTCTTC.

The CDR3 nucleotides are TGTGCCAGCAGCCCTACCGGCAGGGGCAATTCACCCCTCCACTTT. Amino acid sequence: CASSPTGRGNSPLHF. The J gene is TRBJ1-6, the V gene TRBV28; D possibly corresponds to TRBD1 (6 bases). In germline, CDR1 is MDHEN, CDR2 SYDVKM. V dropped 6 bases and J dropped 7 bases, with 16 bases sitting between them. The CDR3 extends over 15 amino acids.

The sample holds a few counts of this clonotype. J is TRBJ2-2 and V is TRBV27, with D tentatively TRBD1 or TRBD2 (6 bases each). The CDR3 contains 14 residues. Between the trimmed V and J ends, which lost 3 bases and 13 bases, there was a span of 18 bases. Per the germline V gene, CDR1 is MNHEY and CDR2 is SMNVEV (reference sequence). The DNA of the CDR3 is TGTGCCAGCAGTTTCGGGGTATTCGGGGGCGGGCTGTTTTTT. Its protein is CASSFGVFGGGLFF.